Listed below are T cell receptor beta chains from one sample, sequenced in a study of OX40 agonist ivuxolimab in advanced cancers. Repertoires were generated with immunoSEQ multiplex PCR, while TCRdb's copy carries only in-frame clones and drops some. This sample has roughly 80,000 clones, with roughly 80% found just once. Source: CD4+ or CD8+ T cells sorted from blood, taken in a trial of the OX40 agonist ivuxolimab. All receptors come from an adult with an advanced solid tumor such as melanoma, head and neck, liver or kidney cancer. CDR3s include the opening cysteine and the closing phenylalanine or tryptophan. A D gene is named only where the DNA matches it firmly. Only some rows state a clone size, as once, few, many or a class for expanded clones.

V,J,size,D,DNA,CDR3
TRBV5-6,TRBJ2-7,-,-,TGTGCCAGCAGCTTTGGAATCTCCTACGAGCAGTACTTC,CASSFGISYEQYF
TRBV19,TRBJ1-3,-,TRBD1,TGTGCCAGTAGTGTCGACAGGGGAAGCGAAAACACCATATATTTT,CASSVDRGSENTIYF
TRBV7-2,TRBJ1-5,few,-,TGTGCCAGCAGCTTAGTGGGTCAGCCCCAGCATTTT,CASSLVGQPQHF
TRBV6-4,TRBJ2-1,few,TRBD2,TGTGCCAGCAGTGAACTAGCGGAAACCTACAATGAGCAGTTCTTC,CASSELAETYNEQFF
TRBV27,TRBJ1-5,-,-,TGTGCCAGCAGTTTAGAGAATAGCAATCAGCCCCAGCATTTT,CASSLENSNQPQHF
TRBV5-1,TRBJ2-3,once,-,TGCGCCAGCAGCTTGGTGACGGACACAGATACGCAGTATTTT,CASSLVTDTDTQYF
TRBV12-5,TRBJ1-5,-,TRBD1,TGTGCTAGTGGTTTGGTACGCTCCGGGACAGGGGGATTTCAGCCCCAGCATTTT,CASGLVRSGTGGFQPQHF
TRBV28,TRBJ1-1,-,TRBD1,TGTGCCAGCAGTCCTATCTCGACAGGGCTAACTGAAGCTTTCTTT,CASSPISTGLTEAFF
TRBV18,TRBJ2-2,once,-,TGTGCCAGCTCACCGGCCACCGGGGAGCTGTTTTTT,CASSPATGELFF
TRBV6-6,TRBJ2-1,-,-,TGTGCCAGCAGTTCAGGGGGGCCAGGGGAGCAGTTCTTC,CASSSGGPGEQFF
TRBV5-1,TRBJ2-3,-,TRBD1,TGCGCCAGCAGCCTAACAGGGGACCGCACAGATACGCAGTATTTT,CASSLTGDRTDTQYF
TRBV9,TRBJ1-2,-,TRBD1,TGTGCCAGCAGCGTAGGTGACAGGGATGGCTACACCTTC,CASSVGDRDGYTF
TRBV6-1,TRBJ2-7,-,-,TGTGCCAGCAGGGAAACTACCCCGGACAGCTTCGCCTACGAGCAGTACTTC,CASRETTPDSFAYEQYF
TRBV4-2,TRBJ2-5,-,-,TGTGCCAGCAGCCAAGGGGGGGCACAAGAGACCCAGTACTTC,CASSQGGAQETQYF
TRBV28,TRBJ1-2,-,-,TGTGCCAGCAGTCCGGGGGGTAGCTATGGCTACACCTTC,CASSPGGSYGYTF
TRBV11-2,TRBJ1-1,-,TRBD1,TGTGCCAGCAGCTTAACAGGGGGCTCCGATGAAGCTTTCTTT,CASSLTGGSDEAFF
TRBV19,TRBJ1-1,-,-,TGTGCCAGTAGTATGTATGATTCTGAAGCTTTCTTT,CASSMYDSEAFF
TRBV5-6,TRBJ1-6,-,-,TGTGCCAGCAGCGGAACCGGGACCGATTTTATTTATAATTCACCCCTCCACTTT,CASSGTGTDFIYNSPLHF
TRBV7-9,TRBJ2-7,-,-,TGTGCCAGCAGTCCCAACCACTCAGGGTTC,CASSPNHSGF
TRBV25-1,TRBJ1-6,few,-,TGTGCCAGCAGTGATAATACAGGCTCACCCCTCCACTTT,CASSDNTGSPLHF
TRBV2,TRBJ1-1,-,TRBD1,TGTGCCAGCAGGAGAATACAGGGGGCAGGGGCTGAAGCTTTCTTT,CASRRIQGAGAEAFF
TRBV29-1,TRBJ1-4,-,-,TGCAGCGTTCAGACAGGAGATAATGAAAAACTGTTTTTT,CSVQTGDNEKLFF
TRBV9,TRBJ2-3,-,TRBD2,TGTGCCAGCAGCACTAGGACTAGCGGCACAGATACGCAGTATTTT,CASSTRTSGTDTQYF
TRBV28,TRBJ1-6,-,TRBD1,TGTGCCAGCAGTTTACCCCCGGGACAGGGAGGATCACCCCTCCACTTT,CASSLPPGQGGSPLHF
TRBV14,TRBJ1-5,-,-,TGTGCCAGCAGCCGAGCCGGGGGGAATCAGCCCCAGCATTTT,CASSRAGGNQPQHF
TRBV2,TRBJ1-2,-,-,TGTGCCAGCAGTGAACTTGGGGGGGTAGGTTATGGCTACACCTTC,CASSELGGVGYGYTF
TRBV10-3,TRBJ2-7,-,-,TGTGCCATCAGTGAAGAGGGCAGAGGATACGAGCAGTACTTC,CAISEEGRGYEQYF
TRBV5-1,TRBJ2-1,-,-,TGCGCCAGCAGCTTGGTCCCAGGGGGGTTCAATGAGCAGTTCTTC,CASSLVPGGFNEQFF
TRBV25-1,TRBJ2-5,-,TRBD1,TGTGCCAGCAGTGAAGGGGGACAGGGGGCTCAAGAGACCCAGTACTTC,CASSEGGQGAQETQYF
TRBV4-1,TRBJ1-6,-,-,TGCGCCAGCAGCCAAGCTTTCTCAGAGCCGAATTCACCCCTCCACTTT,CASSQAFSEPNSPLHF
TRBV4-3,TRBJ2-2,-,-,TGCGCCAGCAGCCAAGTTGGGAGTCAATGGGCCGGGGAGCTGTTTTTT,CASSQVGSQWAGELFF
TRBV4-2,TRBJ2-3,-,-,TGTGCCAGCAGCCAAGATCATGGCGGGTTAGGAGGAGATACGCAGTATTTT,CASSQDHGGLGGDTQYF
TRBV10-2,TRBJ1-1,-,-,TGCGCCAGCAGTGAATATGACATGGCGGGGGTGGCTTTCTTT,CASSEYDMAGVAFF
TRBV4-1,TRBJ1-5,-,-,TGCGCCAGCAGCCAGGCCGGGGGCCAGGCGGATCAGCCCCAGCATTTT,CASSQAGGQADQPQHF
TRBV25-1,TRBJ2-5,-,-,TGTGCCAGCAGTGAATATAGAGGCAGACAAGAGACCCAGTACTTC,CASSEYRGRQETQYF
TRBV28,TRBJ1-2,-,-,TGTGCCAGCAGTTTCGAGGCAGGAGGTTGGTATGGCTACACCTTC,CASSFEAGGWYGYTF
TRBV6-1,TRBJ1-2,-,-,TGTGCCAGCAGGAGGGACACGTATGGCTACACCTTC,CASRRDTYGYTF
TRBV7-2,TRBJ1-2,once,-,TGTGCCAGCAGCTCCGGGGGTATGGACTATGGCTACACCTTC,CASSSGGMDYGYTF
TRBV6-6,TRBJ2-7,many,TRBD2,TGTGTCAGCACGCTAGCGGGGTCCTACGAGCAGTACTTC,CVSTLAGSYEQYF
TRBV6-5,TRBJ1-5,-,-,TGTGCCAGCAGATGTTTAGCTCAGCCCCAGCATTTT,CASRCLAQPQHF
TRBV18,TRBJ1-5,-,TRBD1,TGTGCCAGCTCACCGCCCGGGACAGCACCTTATAGCAATCAGCCCCAGCATTTT,CASSPPGTAPYSNQPQHF
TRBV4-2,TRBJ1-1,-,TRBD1,TGTGCCAGCAGCCAAGATGAGATTATAAGATCAGGGGGGAACACTGAAGCTTTCTTT,CASSQDEIIRSGGNTEAFF
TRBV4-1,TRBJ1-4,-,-,TGCGCCAGCACCGATAATGAAAAACTGTTTTTT,CASTDNEKLFF
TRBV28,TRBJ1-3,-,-,TGTGCCAGCAGTTTATCTGGGGTCTCTGGAAACACCATATATTTT,CASSLSGVSGNTIYF
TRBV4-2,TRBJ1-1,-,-,TGTGCCAGCAGCCAAGGGTTGACTGCTATGAACACTGAAGCTTTCTTT,CASSQGLTAMNTEAFF
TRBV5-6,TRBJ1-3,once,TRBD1,TGTGCCAGCAGCTTGGCCCGGACAGGGCTCTATAGCTCTGGAAACACCATATATTTT,CASSLARTGLYSSGNTIYF
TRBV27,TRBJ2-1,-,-,TGTGCCAGCAGTCTTTTACCCCAGGGCCTAGGCAATGAGCAGTTCTTC,CASSLLPQGLGNEQFF
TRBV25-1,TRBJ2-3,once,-,TGTGCCAGCAGTGATCCCCCTCACAGGGGCACAGATACGCAGTATTTT,CASSDPPHRGTDTQYF
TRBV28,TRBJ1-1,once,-,TGTGCCAGCACTACGCCGGGACAACCAAACACTGAAGCTTTCTTT,CASTTPGQPNTEAFF
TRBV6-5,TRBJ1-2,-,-,TGTGCCAGCAGTTACCTCGAAGCTAACTATGGCTACACCTTC,CASSYLEANYGYTF
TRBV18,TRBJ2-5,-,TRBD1,TGTGCCAGCTCATCACAGGGGGCTCGGGAGACCCAGTACTTC,CASSSQGARETQYF
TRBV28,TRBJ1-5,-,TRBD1,TGTGCCAGCAGGAAAACAGGGGGTAGCAATCAGCCCCAGCATTTT,CASRKTGGSNQPQHF
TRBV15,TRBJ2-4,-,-,TGTGCCACCAGCGCCCAGCGGGACACTTTTTACTTC,CATSAQRDTFYF